The 26 T cell receptor beta chains reported below all come from one sample, sequenced in a study of CD8 T cell repertoires and HIV-1 epitope variants. Generated by immunoSEQ multiplex PCR, the TCRdb table keeps only in-frame clones and is missing some. The sample gives about 90,000 clones, roughly 77% of which show up once; around a quarter is in the top ten. The sequencing input was uncultured baseline CD8+ T cells from peripheral blood mononuclear cells (PBMCs). The source of these receptors is a male donor with HIV.

This rearrangement joins TRBV28 to TRBJ1-3, with TRBD1 identical over 7 bases. The CDR3 runs to 13 residues. CDR1 and CDR2 (germline): MDHEN, SYDVKM. V lost 4 bases, J lost 8 bases, and 5 bases stayed unmatched. CDR3 sequence reads: CASSSGTAYTIYF. The CDR3 bases are TGTGCCAGCAGTTCCGGGACAGCTTACACCATATATTTT.

This clone occurred once. The rearrangement uses TRBV9 and TRBJ1-6; no clear D. In germline, CDR1 is SGDLS, CDR2 YYNGEE. Trimming stripped 3 bases from V and 8 bases from J, with 15 bases between. This CDR3 contains 15 residues. The CDR3 here is CASSAATSNHSPLHF. The CDR3 DNA reads TGTGCCAGCAGCGCAGCGACCTCCAATCATTCACCCCTCCACTTT.

The chain combines TRBV19 with TRBJ1-5, with 8 bases matching TRBD1. J gave up 6 bases and V 1 base, and 5 bases lay outside the gene matches. This CDR3 is 15 amino acids long. Germline-derived CDR1 and CDR2 are LNHDA and SQIVND (reference sequence). Here the CDR3 DNA reads TGTGCCAGTAGTATAGGAGGACAGGGCCTTCAGCCCCAGCATTTT. It is translated as CASSIGGQGLQPQHF.

V usage is TRBV5-1 and J usage is TRBJ1-2, with a possible D match to TRBD1 (5 bases). V lost 0 bases to trimming and J lost 7 bases, with 16 bases between them. The CDR3 length is 15 residues. CDR1 is SGHRS and CDR2 is YFSETQ in the germline V gene. CDR3 coding DNA: TGCGCCAGCAGCTTGGGAGCAGGGCAAGAGGGTGGCTACACCTTC. Translation: CASSLGAGQEGGYTF.

The chain joins TRBV29-1 to TRBJ1-2; D is perhaps TRBD1 (6 bases). Germline CDR1 and CDR2: SQVTM and ANQGSEA. The CDR3 covers 13 residues. The V and J ends lost 5 bases and 4 bases respectively, with 14 bases between them. For the CDR3, the DNA is TGCAGCGTTATTAGTACAGGGACCTATGGCTACACCTTC. This codes for CSVISTGTYGYTF.

CDR3 sequence: CAGSYKETQYF. CDR3 DNA: TGTGCCGGCTCGTATAAAGAGACCCAGTACTTC. The genes are TRBV6-1 and TRBJ2-5; D remains ambiguous. Germline lookup yields CDR1 MNHNS and CDR2 SASEGT. The CDR3 consists of 11 residues. V dropped 11 bases and J dropped 3 bases, with 10 bases sitting between them.

The chain joins TRBV5-4 to TRBJ2-7; D is perhaps TRBD1 (5 bases). V lost 4 bases and J 6 bases, leaving 8 bases between the germline ends. The CDR3 consists of 11 residues. Germline values: CDR1 SGHNT, CDR2 YYREEE (reference sequence). CDR3 bases: TGTGCCAGCAGCCCAGGGTCCGAGCAGTACTTC. Its translation: CASSPGSEQYF.

In DNA, the CDR3 is TGTGCCAGCAGCTTAGCTAGCGGGGGGATCCTTTCCTACAATGAGCAGTTCTTC. Translation gives CASSLASGGILSYNEQFF. The chain couples TRBV7-8 to TRBJ2-1; 10 nucleotides line up with TRBD2. The V segment lost 0 bases and the J segment 1 base; nucleotides outside the gene matches: 6. The CDR3 sequence is 18 residues long. The V gene's germline CDR1 is SGHVS and CDR2 FQNEAQ. The variable domain in full, with the rest retrieved from reference TRBV7-8 and TRBJ2-1, is GAGVSQSPRYKVAKRGQDVALRCDPISGHVSLFWYQQALGQGPEFLTYFQNEAQLDKSGLPSDRFFAERPEGSVSTLKIQRTQQEDSAVYLCASSLASGGILSYNEQFFGPGTRLTVL.

The chain joins TRBV18 to TRBJ2-7, with 10 bases lining up with TRBD2. Germline values: CDR1 KGHSH, CDR2 LQKENI. J was trimmed by 10 bases and V by 6 bases; bases with no gene match: 6. The CDR3 contains 12 residues. CDR3 in DNA: TGTGCCAGCTCCCGTCTAGCGGGAGAACAGTACTTC. The encoded protein is CASSRLAGEQYF. The full variable domain, rest sourced from reference TRBV18 and TRBJ2-7, is NAGVMQNPRHLVRRRGQEARLRCSPMKGHSHVYWYRQLPEEGLKFMVYLQKENIIDESGMPKERFSAEFPKEGPSILRIQQVVRGDSAAYFCASSRLAGEQYFGPGTRLTVT.

The chain links TRBV5-6 to TRBJ2-1; 10 bases are shared with TRBD2. Germline V gene lookup returns CDR1 SGHDT and CDR2 YYEEEE. With 3 bases clipped from V and 9 bases from J, the junction kept 12 bases outside the gene matches. The CDR3 sequence is 16 residues long. CDR3 protein: CASSSGLAVLSGEQFF. The CDR3 coding sequence is TGTGCCAGCAGCTCCGGACTAGCGGTTCTAAGTGGTGAGCAGTTCTTC. Full variable domain (remainder filled in from reference TRBV5-6 and TRBJ2-1): DAGVTQSPTHLIKTRGQQVTLRCSPKSGHDTVSWYQQALGQGPQFIFQYYEEEERQRGNFPDRFSGHQFPNYSSELNVNALLLGDSALYLCASSSGLAVLSGEQFFGPGTRLTVL.

The rearrangement uses TRBV15 and TRBJ2-4, with 7 bases identical to TRBD1. This CDR3 region has 16 residues. Per the germline V gene, CDR1 is LNHNV and CDR2 is YYDKDF (reference sequence). The V segment lost 8 bases and the J segment 0 bases; nucleotides outside the gene matches: 10. CDR3 DNA: TGTGCCACCCAGGGGGACATAAGTTTAGCCAAAAACATTCAGTACTTC. Its translation is CATQGDISLAKNIQYF. Full variable domain (missing parts from reference TRBV15 and TRBJ2-4): DAMVIQNPRYQVTQFGKPVTLSCSQTLNHNVMYWYQQKSSQAPKLLFHYYDKDFNNEADTPDNFQSRRPNTSFCFLDIRSPGLGDTAMYLCATQGDISLAKNIQYFGAGTRLSVL.

This chain links TRBV30 with TRBJ1-1; D uncertain. Germline lookup yields CDR1 GTSNPN and CDR2 SVGIG (reference sequence). Trimming took 4 bases from V and 1 from J, leaving 13 bases between them. CDR3 length: 14 amino acids. This chain's CDR3 is CAWIRFGRNTEAFF. The CDR3 DNA reads TGTGCCTGGATCCGATTCGGCCGGAACACTGAAGCTTTCTTT.

This chain links TRBV2 with TRBJ2-3; TRBD2 might be the D (5 bases). Germline values: CDR1 SNHLY, CDR2 FYNNEI. The CDR3 spans 13 residues. V was shortened by 11 bases and J by 2 bases, with 14 bases between the two germline ends. The CDR3 region is CAGAAGLTDTQYF. CDR3 nucleotides: TGTGCCGGAGCAGCAGGACTCACAGATACGCAGTATTTT.

This chain connects TRBV5-6 to TRBJ2-2, with 12 positions matching TRBD2. The CDR3 totals 15 residues. The ends lost 4 bases at V and 7 bases at J; junction bases unmatched: 5. The germline V gene encodes CDR1 SGHDT and CDR2 YYEEEE. The CDR3 sequence: CASSLPTSGSGELFF. The CDR3 DNA reads as TGTGCCAGCAGCCTACCGACTAGCGGGAGCGGGGAGCTGTTTTTT.

Only one count was recorded for this clone. The chain couples TRBV7-9 to TRBJ2-5; weak D call: TRBD2 (6 bases). The germline V gene has CDR1 SEHNR and CDR2 FQNEAQ (reference sequence). The CDR3 is made up of 17 amino acids. V was trimmed by 1 base and J by 2 bases, leaving 17 bases between them. CDR3 region: CASSLEGIAGWQETQYF. The CDR3 nucleotides are TGTGCCAGCAGCTTAGAGGGTATCGCGGGATGGCAAGAGACCCAGTACTTC.

The gene calls are TRBV6-6 and TRBJ1-5; a possible D gene is TRBD1 (5 bases). The CDR3 runs 13 residues. Germline CDR1 and CDR2: MNHNY and SVGAGI (reference sequence). Trimming left V 4 bases short and J 5 bases short, with 9 bases between. CDR3 nucleotides: TGTGCCAGCAGTTCGGGGGGGGATCAGCCCCAGCATTTT. Translation gives CASSSGGDQPQHF.

J is TRBJ2-6 and V is TRBV6-5; 8 positions match TRBD1. Germline assignment: CDR1 MNHEY and CDR2 SVGAGI. The V and J ends lost 6 bases and 0 bases, in that order; junction bases with no gene match: 1. The CDR3 consists of 15 residues. The CDR3 coding sequence is TGTGCCAGCAGGACAGGGGACTCTGGGGCCAACGTCCTGACTTTC. It encodes CASRTGDSGANVLTF.

The J gene is TRBJ1-3, the V gene TRBV2; the D is unclear. The CDR3 is made up of 16 amino acids. V lost 5 bases to trimming and J lost 0 bases, with 14 bases between them. Germline V gene data show CDR1 as SNHLY and CDR2 as FYNNEI. The CDR3: CASSRGRPSSGNTIYF. In nucleotides, the CDR3 is TGTGCCAGCAGTCGCGGGAGGCCGAGCTCTGGAAACACCATATATTTT.

V is TRBV28 and J is TRBJ2-5; TRBD2 matches 7 bases. V lost 3 bases, J lost 2 bases, and 6 bases stayed unmatched. The CDR3 has 15 amino acids. Germline values: CDR1 MDHEN, CDR2 SYDVKM. CDR3 residues: CASSFISGLQETQYF. CDR3 bases: TGTGCCAGCAGTTTCATTAGCGGGCTTCAAGAGACCCAGTACTTC.

The chain uses TRBV28 and TRBJ1-4; 9 bases align to TRBD1. Trimming at V came to 4 bases and at J to 8 bases, leaving 11 bases not matched to a gene. The CDR3 loop spans 16 amino acids. The germline V gene has CDR1 MDHEN and CDR2 SYDVKM. The CDR3 nucleotides are TGTGCCAGCAGTTCAAACCATGACAGGGGGGGGGAAAAACTGTTTTTT. Amino acids: CASSSNHDRGGEKLFF.

The V and J genes are TRBV7-6 and TRBJ2-1; 8 bases are a match to TRBD2. Trimming removed 2 bases from V and 7 bases from J; junction bases left unmatched: 7. The CDR3 is 15 amino acids. Germline CDR1 SGHVS, CDR2 FNYEAQ. The CDR3 DNA is TGTGCCAGCAGCTTATCGAGCGGGGGTCGGAATGAGCAGTTCTTC. It specifies CASSLSSGGRNEQFF.

The chain carries TRBV10-3 and TRBJ2-7; D might be TRBD2 (6 bases). The CDR3 covers 12 residues. Trimming left V 8 bases short and J 4 bases short, with 12 bases between. Germline values: CDR1 ENHRY, CDR2 SYGVKD. As DNA, the CDR3 is TGTGCCATCGGGGGACTTTTGTACGAGCAGTACTTC. As protein: CAIGGLLYEQYF.

This clone was picked up many times. This sequence joins TRBV30 and TRBJ2-7, with D maybe TRBD1 (7 bases). This CDR3 region has 13 residues. The germline CDR1 and CDR2 sequences are GTSNPN and SVGIG (reference sequence). The germline V and J ends were trimmed by 5 bases and 3 bases, with 14 bases remaining between them. The CDR3 bases are TGTGCCTGGGCGGGACAGAGATACTACGAGCAGTACTTC. This codes for CAWAGQRYYEQYF.

CDR3 in amino acids: CASSQDAARGISYEQYF. CDR3 coding DNA: TGCGCCAGCAGCCAGGATGCCGCTCGCGGTATCTCCTACGAGCAGTACTTC. The chain combines TRBV5-1 with TRBJ2-7; no clear D. The CDR3 is 17 amino acids. The germline V gene encodes CDR1 SGHRS and CDR2 YFSETQ. Between the trimmed V and J ends, which lost 4 bases and 0 bases, there was a span of 20 bases.

This clone was seen only a few times. The chain carries TRBV5-1 and TRBJ1-3; D gene ambiguous. The germline V gene has CDR1 SGHRS and CDR2 YFSETQ. V was cut by 5 bases and J by 0 bases, with 12 bases left in between. This CDR3 is built from 15 residues. CDR3 coding DNA: TGCGCCAGCAGACCCTATGTTAGCTCTGGAAACACCATATATTTT. The encoded protein is CASRPYVSSGNTIYF. Looking up the rest from reference TRBV5-1 and TRBJ1-3 gives the full variable domain: KAGVTQTPRYLIKTRGQQVTLSCSPISGHRSVSWYQQTPGQGLQFLFEYFSETQRNKGNFPGRFSGRQFSNSRSEMNVSTLELGDSALYLCASRPYVSSGNTIYFGEGSWLTVV.

CDR3 sequence: CASTLFQGGLYGYTF. CDR3 nucleotide sequence: TGTGCCAGCACCCTTTTCCAAGGGGGGCTCTATGGCTACACCTTC. The V call is TRBV7-2, the J call TRBJ1-2; tentative D call: TRBD1 (6 bases). The V end was cut by 7 bases, the J end by 4 bases, with 19 bases between. The germline gives CDR1 SGHTA, CDR2 FQGNSA. The CDR3 totals 15 residues.